This TCR beta chain was identified during a study of metastatic and nonmetastatic thyroid tumors. Overall study context: Where malignant and benign thyroid patients were concerned, repertoires were compared across blood and tumor or nodule tissue. Study results and limitations: Malignant thyroid tumors reportedly exceeded benign nodules significantly in TCR beta diversity, with the difference appearing in blood and tumor.

As processed by the authors: The study took CDR3 differences across clinicopathological groups and made a distant-metastasis classifier for papillary thyroid cancer from them. Using MiXCR, TCRdb reanalyzed the PCR reads. The V and J calls here are based on TCRdb, not the publication. The sample records tens of thousands of clones, about 16% being singletons. Each patient came to thyroid surgery without any prior treatment (of any kind). Germline V gives CDR1 ENHRY, CDR2 SYGVKD. V lost 9 bases, J lost 1 base, and 12 bases lay in between. This CDR3 is built from 13 residues. This clone was counted ten times or more. Antigen unknown.

The specimen sequenced was blood. This TCR derives from a female donor with papillary thyroid cancer or a benign thyroid nodule (not recorded which). Some clones in this sample may be carry-over from other donors' samples. The J gene is TRBJ1-1, the V gene TRBV10-3; D not resolved. In DNA, the CDR3 is TGTGCCATTAGACCCTCCGGGAACACTGAAGCTTTCTTT. Its translation: CAIRPSGNTEAFF.